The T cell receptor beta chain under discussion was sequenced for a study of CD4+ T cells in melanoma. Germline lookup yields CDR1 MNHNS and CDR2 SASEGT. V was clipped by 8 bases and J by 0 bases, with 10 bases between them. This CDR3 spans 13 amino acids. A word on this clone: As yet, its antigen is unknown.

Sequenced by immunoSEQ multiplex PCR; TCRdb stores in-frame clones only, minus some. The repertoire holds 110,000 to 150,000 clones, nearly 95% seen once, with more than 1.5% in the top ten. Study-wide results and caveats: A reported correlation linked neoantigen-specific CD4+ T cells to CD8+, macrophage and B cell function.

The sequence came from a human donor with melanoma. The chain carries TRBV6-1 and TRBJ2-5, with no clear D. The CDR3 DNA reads TGTGCCAGCGGAAATCAGAACCAAGAGACCCAGTACTTC. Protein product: CASGNQNQETQYF.